The 12 T cell receptor beta chains below come from one sample, sequenced in a study of blood T cell repertoires in COVID-19. The protocol was immunoSEQ multiplex PCR, while the TCRdb copy is restricted to in-frame clones and leaves out a portion. The sample contains about 500,000 clones, roughly nine tenths of which appear only once. The sample taken for sequencing was peripheral blood. The receptor set was obtained from a man in his late teens or twenties with COVID-19, enrolled during active disease.

This chain connects TRBV27 to TRBJ2-3, with 8 bases identical to TRBD2. V lost 4 bases and J lost 8; bases outside the gene matches: 14. Germline CDR1 reads MNHEY; CDR2 reads SMNVEV (reference sequence). This CDR3 spans 16 amino acids. Written as DNA, the CDR3 is TGTGCCAGCAGTTCCCTCCCCCCCGTCGCGGGAGGTACGCAGTATTTT. It yields the protein CASSSLPPVAGGTQYF.

J is TRBJ1-1 and V is TRBV5-4, with 9 bases lining up with TRBD1. CDR3 length: 14 amino acids. The J segment lost 7 bases and the V segment lost 0 bases, leaving 4 bases of the junction unmatched. Germline V lookup: CDR1 SGHNT, CDR2 YYREEE (reference sequence). CDR3 bases: TGTGCCAGCAGCTTGGCCGGGACAGGGTTTGAAGCTTTCTTT. Translated: CASSLAGTGFEAFF.

V is TRBV11-3 and J is TRBJ2-6; D is possibly TRBD1 (6 bases). V was trimmed by 7 bases and J by 3 bases, leaving 13 bases between them. CDR1 SGHNT and CDR2 YENEEA come from the germline V gene. CDR3 length equals 15 residues. CDR3 bases: TGTGCCAGCACCCCGGACAGATTTGGGGCCAACGTCCTGACTTTC. This sequence encodes CASTPDRFGANVLTF.

The chain employs TRBV5-1 and TRBJ2-1, with D possibly TRBD2 on 6 matching bases. V was pared by 5 bases and J by 0 bases, with 15 bases between. The CDR3 is 16 amino acids. CDR1 and CDR2 from the germline V gene are SGHRS and YFSETQ. Here the CDR3 reads CASRITAGSSYNEQFF. The CDR3, as DNA: TGCGCCAGCAGGATTACGGCCGGGAGCTCCTACAATGAGCAGTTCTTC.

A single count supports this clone. The chain joins TRBV30 to TRBJ2-7; D unclear. The CDR3 spans 12 residues. The V gene lost 2 bases and the J gene lost 7 bases, with 12 bases spanning the gap. CDR1 GTSNPN and CDR2 SVGIG come from the germline V gene (reference sequence). CDR3 DNA sequence: TGTGCCTGGAGTCCGACTTTGGATGAGCAGTACTTC. Encoded protein: CAWSPTLDEQYF. Full variable domain (rest looked up from reference TRBV30 and TRBJ2-7): SQTIHQWPATLVQPVGSPLSLECTVEGTSNPNLYWYRQAAGRGLQLLFYSVGIGQISSEVPQNLSASRPQDRQFILSSKKLLLSDSGFYLCAWSPTLDEQYFGPGTRLTVT.

This chain's CDR3 is CASSLLAQDYGYTF. CDR3 nucleotide sequence: TGTGCCAGCAGCCTCTTGGCACAGGACTATGGCTACACCTTC. The rearrangement links TRBV3-1 (or the pseudogene TRBV3-2) to TRBJ1-2; D may be TRBD1 (5 bases). Germline values: CDR1 LGHDT, CDR2 YNNKEL (reference sequence). V lost 4 bases and J lost 3, with 12 bases in between. The CDR3 totals 14 residues.

The V gene is TRBV19, the J gene TRBJ1-5; the D is unclear. CDR1 and CDR2 from the germline V gene are LNHDA and SQIVND (reference sequence). V shed 7 bases and J shed 6 bases, with 10 bases lying between them. This CDR3 has 12 amino acids. In DNA form, the CDR3 reads TGTGCCAGTACCATCGGGGTTCAGCCCCAGCATTTT. This encodes CASTIGVQPQHF.

The rearrangement uses TRBV11-3 and TRBJ2-7; 16 bases align to TRBD2. CDR1 and CDR2 (germline): SGHNT, YENEEA. CDR3 length: 16 residues. J was trimmed by 6 bases and V by 2 bases; bases with no gene match: 4. The CDR3 protein is CASSLLGLAGGAEQYF. Written as DNA, the CDR3 is TGTGCCAGCAGCTTACTGGGACTAGCGGGAGGGGCCGAGCAGTACTTC.

The chain joins TRBV6-5 to TRBJ2-1, with 8 nucleotides matching TRBD1. In germline, CDR1 is MNHEY, CDR2 SVGAGI. Trimming cost V 10 bases and J 4 bases; bases outside gene matches: 6. This CDR3 spans 13 amino acids. CDR3 coding DNA: TGTGCCATCCGGACAGGGACATACAATGAGCAGTTCTTC. The encoded protein is CAIRTGTYNEQFF.

The chain combines TRBV19 with TRBJ2-7; a weak D match, TRBD1 (6 bases). V was trimmed by 5 bases and J by 4 bases, leaving 15 bases between them. CDR3 size: 14 residues. Germline V gene lookup returns CDR1 LNHDA and CDR2 SQIVND (reference sequence). The CDR3 coding sequence is TGTGCCAGTAGTTCATCGGGACAAGCTTACGAGCAGTACTTC. It translates to CASSSSGQAYEQYF.

The rearrangement links TRBV5-1 to TRBJ2-3, with 7 bases fitting TRBD2. Trimming cost V 0 bases and J 4 bases; bases outside gene matches: 8. The CDR3 extends over 16 amino acids. The V gene's germline CDR1 is SGHRS and CDR2 YFSETQ. This chain's CDR3 is CASSLGQSGTPDTQYF. The CDR3 DNA reads as TGCGCCAGCAGCTTGGGCCAGAGCGGGACCCCAGATACGCAGTATTTT.

The chain joins TRBV9 to TRBJ2-7; no clear D. Trimming removed 3 bases from V and 7 bases from J, with 14 bases in between. Germline CDR1 SGDLS, CDR2 YYNGEE. This CDR3 is 13 amino acids long. CDR3 amino acids: CASSATYGGEQYF. Written as DNA, the CDR3 is TGTGCCAGCAGCGCCACCTACGGCGGAGAGCAGTACTTC.